The clone carrying this TCR beta chain was counted a few times. A much more abundant neighbour one base away suggests this may be a read error. Library preparation (for TCRbeta) was performed with unique molecular identifiers. Each CDR3 protein gets one entry after TCRdb re-called the PCR reads with MiXCR. Of approximately 70,000 distinct CDR3 sequences listed, over 4.5% are singletons. These data originate in a study of T-cell reconstitution after alpha-beta-depleted transplantation in children. The V gene lost 4 bases and the J gene lost 1 base, with 9 bases spanning the gap. The CDR3 spans 13 residues. Germline CDR1 reads SGHTS; CDR2 reads YDEGEE.

The genes are TRBV5-8 and TRBJ2-7; D is undetermined. The starting material was PBMCs, mostly from graft donor cells, obtained 180 days after TCRalphabeta/CD19-depleted stem cell transplant. This receptor was identified in a boy under two years old who had a stem cell transplant for acute myeloid leukemia, so the T cells may come from the graft donor. CDR3 sequence reads: CASSHRASYEQYV. Here the CDR3 DNA reads TGTGCCAGCAGCCATCGGGCTTCCTACGAGCAGTACGTC.